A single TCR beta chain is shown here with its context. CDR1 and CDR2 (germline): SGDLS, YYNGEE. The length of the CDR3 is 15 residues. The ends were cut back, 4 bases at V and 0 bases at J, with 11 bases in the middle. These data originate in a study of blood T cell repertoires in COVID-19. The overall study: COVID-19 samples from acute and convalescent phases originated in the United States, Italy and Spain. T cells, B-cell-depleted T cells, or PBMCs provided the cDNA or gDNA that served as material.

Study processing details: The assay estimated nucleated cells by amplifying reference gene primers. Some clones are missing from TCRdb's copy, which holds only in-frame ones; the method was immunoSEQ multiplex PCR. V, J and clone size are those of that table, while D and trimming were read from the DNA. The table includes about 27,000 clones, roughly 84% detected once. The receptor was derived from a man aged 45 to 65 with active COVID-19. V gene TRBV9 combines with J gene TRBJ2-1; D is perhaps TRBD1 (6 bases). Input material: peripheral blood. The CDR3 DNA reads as TGTGCCAGCAGCCATGGACAGCGCTCCTACAATGAGCAGTTCTTC. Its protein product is CASSHGQRSYNEQFF.